This T cell receptor beta chain is drawn from a study of shared clonotypes between healthy human individuals. There are 15 residues in the CDR3. Germline-derived CDR1 and CDR2 are SEHNR and FQNEAQ (reference sequence). V shed 5 bases and J 3 bases; nucleotides not matched to a gene: 5. Sequencing was at deep level. Assay used: immunoSEQ multiplex PCR; TCRdb lists only in-frame clones, some missing. This sample has roughly 530,000 clones, with about 96% found just once. Concerning this clone itself: Its antigen remains unknown.

Regarding the study as a whole: Rarefaction curves obtained for sorted subsets showed sequencing incomplete despite large depth. Approximately 4.9% of naive CD4 clonotypes were shared across a few donors. Shared clonotypes across all four donors exceeded non-shared ones in generation probability.

This clonotype was obtained from a woman aged 25 to 45 in good health. V and J are TRBV7-9 and TRBJ2-1, with 9 bases that match TRBD1. The sample consisted of naive CD4+ T cells sorted from blood. Subset meaning: CD45RA+ positively selected. CDR3 loop: CASSRTGGRYNEQFF. CDR3 coding DNA: TGTGCCAGCAGCCGTACAGGGGGCCGCTACAATGAGCAGTTCTTC. The full variable domain, rest sourced from reference TRBV7-9 and TRBJ2-1, is DTGVSQNPRHKITKRGQNVTFRCDPISEHNRLYWYRQTLGQGPEFLTYFQNEAQLEKSRLLSDRFSAERPKGSFSTLEIQRTEQGDSAMYLCASSRTGGRYNEQFFGPGTRLTVL.